This T cell receptor (beta chain) is from a study of T-cell reconstitution after alpha-beta-depleted transplantation in children. Germline V gene sequence: CDR1 LGHNA, CDR2 YNFKEQ. V was clipped by 0 bases and J by 7 bases, with 15 bases between them. The CDR3 sequence is 16 residues long. TCRbeta library preparation incorporated unique molecular identifiers. TCRdb re-called the PCR reads through MiXCR, storing one row per CDR3 protein. The table has approximately 83,000 distinct CDR3 sequences, more than 10% seen once; the top ten hold approximately 13%. Sequencing was performed on PBMCs from the stem cell graft donor, taken from the stem cell graft. The receptor's source is a human donor who donated a stem cell graft to a child with inherited bone marrow failure. The gene calls are TRBV4-2 and TRBJ1-4; weak D call: TRBD1 (5 bases). The chain's CDR3 is CASSQDRGGEVEKLFF. The CDR3 DNA reads TGTGCCAGCAGCCAAGATCGTGGAGGGGAGGTTGAAAAACTGTTTTTT.